The 21 T cell receptor beta chains listed next were all sequenced from one sample in a study of blood T cell repertoires in COVID-19. TCRdb's copy holds only in-frame clones and misses some; the assay was immunoSEQ multiplex PCR. Among about 120,000 clones, 75% to 80% were seen once, and the ten largest hold roughly 7.9%. The source material was peripheral blood. Receptor source: a human donor in a cohort sampled during active COVID-19.

This chain joins TRBV29-1 and TRBJ1-3, with D perhaps matching TRBD1 (5 bases). CDR1 and CDR2 (germline): SQVTM, ANQGSEA. This CDR3 has 12 residues. The V gene lost 4 bases and the J gene lost 4 bases, with 8 bases spanning the gap. CDR3 sequence (DNA): TGCAGCGTTGTAGGGGCCGGAAACACCATATATTTT. This gives the protein CSVVGAGNTIYF.

The V and J genes are TRBV5-1 and TRBJ2-3, with D perhaps matching TRBD2 (6 bases). The CDR3 runs to 15 residues. V was trimmed by 2 bases and J by 4 bases, leaving 14 bases between them. CDR1 SGHRS and CDR2 YFSETQ come from the germline V gene. The CDR3 sequence: CASSLGGNSADTQYF. The DNA for the CDR3 is TGCGCCAGCAGCTTAGGAGGGAACTCTGCAGATACGCAGTATTTT.

The chain is built from TRBV5-4 and TRBJ2-7; 8 positions match TRBD2. Germline V gives CDR1 SGHNT, CDR2 YYREEE (reference sequence). Trimming at V came to 4 bases and at J to 0 bases, leaving 15 bases not matched to a gene. The CDR3 runs to 18 residues. This CDR3 is CASSPSREDLFSSYEQYF. DNA of the CDR3: TGTGCCAGCAGCCCTTCGCGGGAGGACCTATTCTCCTCCTACGAGCAGTACTTC.

The rearrangement links TRBV19 to TRBJ2-7; 7 bases are shared with TRBD1. From germline, CDR1 is LNHDA and CDR2 SQIVND (reference sequence). The CDR3 runs to 14 residues. Trimming cost V 3 bases and J 4 bases; bases outside gene matches: 6. The CDR3 reads CASSIDRAGYEQYF. The CDR3, as DNA: TGTGCCAGTAGTATTGACAGGGCCGGATACGAGCAGTACTTC.

This clone was counted a few times. The gene calls are TRBV11-3 and TRBJ2-7, with no clear D. Germline lookup yields CDR1 SGHNT and CDR2 YENEEA. Trimming shortened V by 1 base and J by 3 bases, and 10 bases separated the two germline ends. The CDR3 consists of 14 residues. The CDR3, as DNA: TGTGCCAGCAGCTTAGGGGCAAGCAGCTACGAGCAGTACTTC. This sequence encodes CASSLGASSYEQYF.

The chain recombines TRBV7-8 with TRBJ1-6, with D perhaps matching TRBD1 (6 bases). The CDR3 loop spans 17 amino acids. CDR1 and CDR2 (germline): SGHVS, FQNEAQ. Deletions cut 1 base from V and 5 bases from J, with 15 bases between. The CDR3 is CASSLDRVVGDNSPLHF. The CDR3 DNA follows: TGTGCCAGCAGCTTAGACAGGGTAGTAGGGGATAATTCACCCCTCCACTTT.

V and J are TRBV6-5 and TRBJ1-1; weak D call: TRBD1 (6 bases). V was pared by 7 bases and J by 0 bases, with 15 bases between. Germline V gene lookup returns CDR1 MNHEY and CDR2 SVGAGI. The CDR3 contains 15 residues. The CDR3 sequence is CASTLGTFVNTEAFF. The CDR3 coding sequence is TGTGCCAGCACCTTGGGGACATTCGTGAACACTGAAGCTTTCTTT.

V and J are TRBV19 and TRBJ2-7, with 7 bases that match TRBD1. The V gene end was trimmed by 11 bases and the J gene end by 6 bases; junction bases not matched to a gene: 10. This CDR3 is built from 12 residues. Germline V CDR1 and CDR2: LNHDA, SQIVND (reference sequence). The DNA for the CDR3 is TGTGCCGTCACAGACAGGGTAGGCGAGCAGTACTTC. It yields the protein CAVTDRVGEQYF.

This chain links TRBV5-1 with TRBJ2-7; D possibly corresponds to TRBD1 (5 bases). This CDR3 region has 13 residues. Looked up from germline, CDR1 is SGHRS and CDR2 is YFSETQ. Trimming took 0 bases from V and 5 from J, leaving 9 bases between them. The CDR3 here is CASSLGQSHEQYF. CDR3 sequence (DNA): TGCGCCAGCAGCTTGGGACAGTCTCACGAGCAGTACTTC.

The table lists this clone with a few counts. Different DNA sequences within this sample yield the same CDR3. The V gene is TRBV6-5, the J gene TRBJ2-7; TRBD2 aligns across 10 bases. The CDR3 extends over 14 amino acids. V dropped 6 bases and J dropped 4; count of bases not matched to a gene: 6. Per germline, CDR1 MNHEY and CDR2 SVGAGI. The CDR3 reads CASSYGLAVYEQYF. The CDR3 DNA reads TGTGCCAGCAGCTACGGACTAGCGGTATACGAGCAGTACTTC.

V usage is TRBV2 and J usage is TRBJ1-4, with a weak D call TRBD1 (5 bases). The V end lost 5 bases, the J end lost 0 bases, and 7 bases lay between the germline ends. Germline CDR1 SNHLY, CDR2 FYNNEI. The CDR3 has 14 residues. CDR3 DNA sequence: TGTGCCAGCAGTCGCAGGGCAACTAATGAAAAACTGTTTTTT. It yields the protein CASSRRATNEKLFF. Together with reference TRBV2 and TRBJ1-4, the CDR3 gives the full variable domain: EPEVTQTPSHQVTQMGQEVILRCVPISNHLYFYWYRQILGQKVEFLVSFYNNEISEKSEIFDDQFSVERPDGSNFTLKIRSTKLEDSAMYFCASSRRATNEKLFFGSGTQLSVL.

V gene TRBV5-4 combines with J gene TRBJ1-1; D remains ambiguous. V gave up 3 bases and J gave up 6 bases, with 15 bases separating them. Per the germline V gene, CDR1 is SGHNT and CDR2 is YYREEE (reference sequence). The CDR3 runs 14 residues. CDR3 nucleotide sequence: TGTGCCAGCAGCTCGGTTCGACAAAAACCTGAAGCTTTCTTT. Protein: CASSSVRQKPEAFF.

The V gene is TRBV6-1, the J gene TRBJ1-4; D is possibly TRBD1 (6 bases). Germline V gene sequence: CDR1 MNHNS, CDR2 SASEGT. Between the trimmed V and J ends, which lost 4 bases and 6 bases, there was a span of 21 bases. CDR3 length equals 17 residues. As DNA, the CDR3 is TGTGCCAGCAGTGCCGCTTTCGAGGGGGGGGTCTATGAAAAACTGTTTTTT. Protein product: CASSAAFEGGVYEKLFF.

The rearrangement joins TRBV11-2 to TRBJ2-5, with 8 bases identical to TRBD1. Germline V gene lookup returns CDR1 SGHAT and CDR2 FQNNGV. The CDR3 spans 15 residues. Losses at the gene ends were 4 bases for V and 4 bases for J; bases not matched to a gene: 8. The CDR3 nucleotides read TGTGCCAGCAGCTCACAACACGGACAGGGAGAGACCCAGTACTTC. It codes for CASSSQHGQGETQYF.

V usage is TRBV6-4 and J usage is TRBJ1-1, with 11 positions matching TRBD1. After removal of 0 bases from V and 3 bases from J, the junction contained 0 bases not matched to a gene. From germline, CDR1 is MRHNA and CDR2 SNTAGT. The CDR3 runs 15 residues. CDR3 region: CASSDSGQGDTEAFF. CDR3 DNA sequence: TGTGCCAGCAGTGACTCGGGACAGGGGGACACTGAAGCTTTCTTT.

The genes are TRBV5-5 and TRBJ1-2, with D perhaps matching TRBD1 (6 bases). The CDR3 contains 16 residues. Per germline, CDR1 SGHKS and CDR2 YYEKEE (reference sequence). Trimming removed 2 bases from V and 2 bases from J, with 16 bases in between. The CDR3 DNA is TGTGCCAGCAGCTTTAGTCCAGGGGAACACAACTATGGCTACACCTTC. The encoded protein is CASSFSPGEHNYGYTF.

V gene TRBV7-9 combines with J gene TRBJ1-5; D gene unclear. This CDR3 comprises 12 residues. V lost 1 base to trimming and J lost 6 bases, with 4 bases between them. Germline CDR1 SEHNR, CDR2 FQNEAQ (reference sequence). CDR3 protein: CASSLGGQPQHF. The CDR3 DNA sequence: TGTGCCAGCAGCTTAGGAGGTCAGCCCCAGCATTTT.

This clone was seen a few times. The chain is built from TRBV9 and TRBJ2-4; D is unresolved. This CDR3 has 12 amino acids. Trimming removed 0 bases from V and 9 bases from J, with 7 bases in between. Germline V gene lookup returns CDR1 SGDLS and CDR2 YYNGEE. The CDR3 loop reads CASSVVHCIQYF. The CDR3 bases are TGTGCCAGCAGCGTAGTCCATTGCATTCAGTACTTC.

The chain combines TRBV19 with TRBJ2-7, with D maybe TRBD1 (6 bases). The germline gives CDR1 LNHDA, CDR2 SQIVND (reference sequence). The CDR3 runs to 14 residues. The V end lost 5 bases, the J end lost 0 bases, and 11 bases lay between the germline ends. CDR3 sequence: CASSPMTGSYEQYF. The CDR3 DNA follows: TGTGCCAGTAGTCCGATGACAGGCTCCTACGAGCAGTACTTC. Looking up the rest from reference TRBV19 and TRBJ2-7 gives the full variable domain: DGGITQSPKYLFRKEGQNVTLSCEQNLNHDAMYWYRQDPGQGLRLIYYSQIVNDFQKGDIAEGYSVSREKKESFPLTVTSAQKNPTAFYLCASSPMTGSYEQYFGPGTRLTVT.

The V and J genes are TRBV30 and TRBJ1-3; possible D gene TRBD1, 5 bases. The CDR3 is 15 amino acids. V lost 4 bases and J 2 bases, leaving 15 bases between the germline ends. The germline V gene has CDR1 GTSNPN and CDR2 SVGIG (reference sequence). CDR3 loop: CAWNQGLKPGNTIYF. CDR3 bases: TGTGCCTGGAACCAGGGTCTTAAGCCTGGAAACACCATATATTTT.

This clone was seen more than once but under ten times. V usage is TRBV6-5 and J usage is TRBJ2-7, with 8 bases fitting TRBD1. The germline gives CDR1 MNHEY, CDR2 SVGAGI. The CDR3 runs to 14 residues. With V trimmed by 5 bases and J by 3 bases, 6 bases remained unmatched. The CDR3 region is CASSRQGTGYEQYF. CDR3 DNA sequence: TGTGCCAGCAGTCGACAGGGGACGGGCTACGAGCAGTACTTC.